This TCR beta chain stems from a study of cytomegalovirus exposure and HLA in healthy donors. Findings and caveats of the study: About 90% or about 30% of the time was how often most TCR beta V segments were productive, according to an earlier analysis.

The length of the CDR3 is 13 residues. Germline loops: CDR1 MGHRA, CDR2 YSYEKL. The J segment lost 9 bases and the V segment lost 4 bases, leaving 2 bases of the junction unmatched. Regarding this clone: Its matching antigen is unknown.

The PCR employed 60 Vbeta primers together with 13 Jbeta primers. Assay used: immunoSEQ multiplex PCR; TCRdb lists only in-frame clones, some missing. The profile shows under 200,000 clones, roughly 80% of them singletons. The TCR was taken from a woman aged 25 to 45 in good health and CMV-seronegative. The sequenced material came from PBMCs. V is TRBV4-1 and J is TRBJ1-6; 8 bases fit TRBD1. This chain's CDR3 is CASSLGQGSPLHF. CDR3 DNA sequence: TGCGCCAGCAGCCTCGGACAGGGTTCACCCCTCCACTTT.